At least ten counts were recorded for the clone carrying this T cell receptor (beta chain). What it binds is unknown. Building the TCR beta libraries relied on iRepertoire HTBI primers, and CDR3 regions underwent Arm-PCR. Authors' data handling: Looking across samples, the authors found 55 to 80 TRBV and 14 TRBJ segments. Via MiXCR, TCRdb re-called the multiplex PCR reads, giving one row per CDR3 protein. It is TCRdb's table, rather than the study itself, that gives the V and J calls and clone size. This table holds approximately 480,000 distinct CDR3 sequences, 15% to 20% found once. The sample belongs to a study of regulatory T cells in long-lasting Graves disease. Time point: newly diagnosed GD, antithyroid drugs for less than 3 months. The TCR library was made from RNA extracted from PBMCs. This CDR3 contains 14 residues. V shed 3 bases, J shed 7 bases, and the junction held 7 bases outside the gene matches. Germline CDR1 and CDR2: KGHDR and SFDVKD.

Study-level points and caveats: Patients with persistent disease shared some 2,900 public clonotypes, outpacing the approximately 920 shared by new patients. TRBV28, TRBJ1-2 and TRBJ2-5 emerged as the favored segments in persistent disease.

This same sample was also part of a study on T cells in Graves' hyperthyroidism and ophthalmopathy. This second study says: A model built on 13 V-J features separated ophthalmopathy from stable hyperthyroidism.

The sample was peripheral blood mononuclear cells (PBMCs), taken at new diagnosis, from a patient treated with antithyroid drugs. V is TRBV24-1 and J is TRBJ1-1, with TRBD1 identical over 7 bases. The TCR was taken from a man aged 40-50 years with Graves disease. In DNA, the CDR3 is TGTGCCACCAGTGATGCGACAGGGTTGGGTGAAGCTTTCTTT. Protein sequence: CATSDATGLGEAFF.